Below, 8 T cell receptor beta chains from the same sample are listed, as sequenced in a study of blood T cell repertoires in COVID-19. Here immunoSEQ multiplex PCR was the method, and the copy in TCRdb shows in-frame clones only, minus some. The data hold some 200,000 clones, with about nine tenths observed a single time. Sequenced: peripheral blood. Receptors were obtained from a man aged 80 or over with acute or convalescent COVID-19.

This chain links TRBV2 with TRBJ1-2, with D possibly matching TRBD1 (5 bases). This CDR3 is 15 amino acids long. V lost 5 bases and J 5 bases, leaving 18 bases between the germline ends. Germline V gives CDR1 SNHLY, CDR2 FYNNEI. CDR3 nucleotide sequence: TGTGCCAGCAGTCTCGTCAAAGGGGCAGGATATGGCTACACCTTC. Amino acid sequence: CASSLVKGAGYGYTF.

The rearrangement uses TRBV2 and TRBJ1-6; TRBD1 matches at 9 bases. From germline, CDR1 is SNHLY and CDR2 FYNNEI. CDR3 length: 14 amino acids. V lost 10 bases, J lost 10 bases, and 11 bases stayed unmatched. Here the CDR3 reads CATDPGQGLSPLHF. CDR3 in DNA: TGTGCCACCGATCCGGGACAGGGCTTATCACCCCTCCACTTT.

The J gene is TRBJ2-3, the V gene TRBV30; 12 bases align to TRBD2. V gave up 8 bases and J gave up 4 bases; unmatched junction bases: 7. This CDR3 spans 14 amino acids. Germline loops: CDR1 GTSNPN, CDR2 SVGIG (reference sequence). Here the CDR3 DNA reads TGTGCCGCTATCCCTAGCGGGAGGGCAGATACGCAGTATTTT. This translates into CAAIPSGRADTQYF.

The chain is built from TRBV3-1 (or the pseudogene TRBV3-2) and TRBJ1-1, with 11 positions matching TRBD1. This CDR3 contains 15 residues. The junction had 6 bases not matched to a gene; V was cut back by 2 bases and J by 7 bases. Germline CDR1 LGHDT, CDR2 YNNKEL (reference sequence). This CDR3 is CASSQQDRGPGEAFF. CDR3 bases: TGTGCCAGCAGCCAACAGGACAGGGGGCCGGGTGAAGCTTTCTTT.

J is TRBJ2-1 and V is TRBV6-5; a possible D gene is TRBD2 (5 bases). Trimming stripped 6 bases from V and 8 bases from J, with 20 bases between. The CDR3 loop spans 15 amino acids. Germline assignment: CDR1 MNHEY and CDR2 SVGAGI. The chain's CDR3 is CASSFDSLGGDEQFF. The CDR3 DNA is TGTGCCAGCAGCTTCGACTCCCTAGGAGGCGATGAGCAGTTCTTC.

This clone has more than one count but fewer than ten. The genes are TRBV27 and TRBJ1-1; D unclear. Trimming took off 6 bases at V and 5 bases at J, with 10 bases between the two ends. Germline CDR1 MNHEY, CDR2 SMNVEV (reference sequence). This CDR3 is built from 12 residues. CDR3 coding DNA: TGTGCCAGCAGGAGGTTCGGGACTGAAGCTTTCTTT. Residues: CASRRFGTEAFF.

This chain connects TRBV11-2 to TRBJ2-7, with D perhaps TRBD2 (6 bases). The V gene lost 4 bases and the J gene lost 6 bases, with 19 bases spanning the gap. The germline V gene encodes CDR1 SGHAT and CDR2 FQNNGV. This CDR3 is 15 amino acids long. CDR3 residues: CASSSVGGRNGEQYF. In DNA form, the CDR3 reads TGTGCCAGCAGCTCTGTGGGGGGACGAAACGGCGAGCAGTACTTC.

The V call is TRBV19, the J call TRBJ2-3; perhaps TRBD1 as D (5 bases). The V end was cut by 7 bases, the J end by 5 bases, with 13 bases between. There are 13 residues in the CDR3. Germline assignment: CDR1 LNHDA and CDR2 SQIVND (reference sequence). The CDR3 here is CASNKGMVDTQYF. DNA of the CDR3: TGTGCCAGTAACAAGGGGATGGTAGATACGCAGTATTTT.